This T cell receptor beta chain is drawn from a study of high-grade serous ovarian cancer treatment subgroups. The overall study: Samples averaged roughly 14,000 reads and roughly 7,700 unique TCR beta rearrangements. Broader study findings: TCR clonal relatedness correlated positively with neoantigen level. Only CDR3 was analyzed; CDR1 and CDR2 were not.

Tumor tissue was taken before any definitive surgery or chemotherapy was given. A remark on this clone: Its antigen is unknown.

The CDR3 covers 15 residues. Looked up from germline, CDR1 is SGHKS and CDR2 is YYEKEE (reference sequence). Trimming cost V 4 bases and J 6 bases; bases outside gene matches: 5. The method was immunoSEQ multiplex PCR; TCRdb's version includes in-frame clones alone and lacks a portion of them. Here the sample spans around 3,100 clones, around four fifths being singletons. This sequence originates from a human donor with high-grade serous ovarian cancer. J is TRBJ1-5 and V is TRBV5-5; 12 bases line up with TRBD1. The sample taken for sequencing was tumor tissue. Written as DNA, the CDR3 is TGTGCCAGCAGCAGCGGGACAGGGGGCGGTCAGCCCCAGCATTTT. This encodes CASSSGTGGGQPQHF.